This paragraph covers one TCR beta chain sequence. What it binds is not known. CDR1 and CDR2 (germline): SGHRS, YFSETQ. Trimming took 0 bases from V and 5 from J; bases not matched to a gene: 1. The CDR3 loop spans 14 amino acids. The sample comes from a study of tumour-infiltrating T cells in Burkitt lymphoma. The wider study: Patients covered every epidemiological subtype of Burkitt lymphoma. Survival, overall and progression-free, tracked with productive clonality. Study conclusions and caveats: Several public clonotypes were shared across many Burkitt lymphoma patients.

Sequencing used immunoSEQ multiplex PCR; TCRdb keeps in-frame clones, though not all of them. The sample holds approximately 46,000 clones, approximately 31% seen once. The rearrangement links TRBV5-1 to TRBJ2-5; TRBD1 aligns across 10 bases. The sequence was collected from a human donor with Burkitt lymphoma. Sequenced: tumor tissue. The CDR3 sequence: CASSLGTGGETQYF. In DNA, the CDR3 is TGCGCCAGCAGCTTGGGGACAGGGGGTGAGACCCAGTACTTC. Drawing the rest from reference TRBV5-1 and TRBJ2-5, the complete variable domain is KAGVTQTPRYLIKTRGQQVTLSCSPISGHRSVSWYQQTPGQGLQFLFEYFSETQRNKGNFPGRFSGRQFSNSRSEMNVSTLELGDSALYLCASSLGTGGETQYFGPGTRLLVL.